The rows below give T cell receptor beta chains drawn from one sample of a study of control samples from healthy donors and cancer patients. The method was immunoSEQ multiplex PCR; TCRdb's version includes in-frame clones alone and lacks a portion of them. This repertoire shows around 67,000 clones, over 85% found once; its top ten account for approximately 5.1%. Specimen: PBMCs. These receptor sequences come from a man aged 55-75 years with colorectal cancer. Each CDR3 is given with its conserved first and last residue. D genes are given only for firm matches. The size field is filled for only some rows; it gives once, few, many or a size class.

clone_size: .
j_call: TRBJ1-6
d_call: .
v_call: TRBV6-5
cdr3_aa: CASSYDRIRNSPLHF
cdr3_nt: TGTGCCAGCAGTTACGACAGGATCAGGAATTCACCCCTCCACTTT

clone_size: .
j_call: TRBJ2-6
d_call: .
v_call: TRBV7-6
cdr3_aa: CASSSRTGSSGANVLTF
cdr3_nt: TGTGCCAGCAGCTCCAGGACGGGAAGCTCTGGGGCCAACGTCCTGACTTTC

clone_size: .
j_call: TRBJ2-5
d_call: .
v_call: TRBV5-1
cdr3_aa: CASSLSQETQYF
cdr3_nt: TGCGCCAGCAGCCTGAGCCAAGAGACCCAGTACTTC

clone_size: .
j_call: TRBJ1-5
d_call: TRBD1
v_call: TRBV5-6
cdr3_aa: CASSLRDRGRRPNQPQHF
cdr3_nt: TGTGCCAGCAGCTTGAGGGACAGGGGGCGCCGGCCAAATCAGCCCCAGCATTTT

clone_size: .
j_call: TRBJ1-5
d_call: .
v_call: TRBV12-3/TRBV12-4
cdr3_aa: CASSLGSGQPQHF
cdr3_nt: TGTGCCAGCAGTTTGGGCAGTGGTCAGCCCCAGCATTTT

clone_size: .
j_call: TRBJ2-5
d_call: TRBD2
v_call: TRBV4-1
cdr3_aa: CASSHRTSGEETQYF
cdr3_nt: TGCGCCAGCAGCCACCGGACTAGCGGGGAAGAGACCCAGTACTTC

clone_size: few
j_call: TRBJ2-3
d_call: .
v_call: TRBV4-1
cdr3_aa: CASSDRTTDTQYF
cdr3_nt: TGCGCCAGCAGTGACAGGACGACAGATACGCAGTATTTT

clone_size: .
j_call: TRBJ1-5
d_call: .
v_call: TRBV5-8
cdr3_aa: CASLPRVRSPNQPQHF
cdr3_nt: TGTGCCAGCTTACCAAGGGTCAGATCCCCGAATCAGCCCCAGCATTTT

clone_size: .
j_call: TRBJ2-1
d_call: .
v_call: TRBV5-1
cdr3_aa: CASSLEGLSYNEQFF
cdr3_nt: TGCGCCAGCAGCTTAGAGGGCCTCTCCTACAATGAGCAGTTCTTC

clone_size: .
j_call: TRBJ1-2
d_call: .
v_call: TRBV29-1
cdr3_aa: CSVDSGSNYGYTF
cdr3_nt: TGCAGCGTTGATTCGGGATCTAACTATGGCTACACCTTC

clone_size: .
j_call: TRBJ2-1
d_call: TRBD2
v_call: TRBV24-1
cdr3_aa: CATESSGGAEEQFF
cdr3_nt: TGTGCCACAGAATCTAGCGGGGGGGCCGAAGAGCAGTTCTTC